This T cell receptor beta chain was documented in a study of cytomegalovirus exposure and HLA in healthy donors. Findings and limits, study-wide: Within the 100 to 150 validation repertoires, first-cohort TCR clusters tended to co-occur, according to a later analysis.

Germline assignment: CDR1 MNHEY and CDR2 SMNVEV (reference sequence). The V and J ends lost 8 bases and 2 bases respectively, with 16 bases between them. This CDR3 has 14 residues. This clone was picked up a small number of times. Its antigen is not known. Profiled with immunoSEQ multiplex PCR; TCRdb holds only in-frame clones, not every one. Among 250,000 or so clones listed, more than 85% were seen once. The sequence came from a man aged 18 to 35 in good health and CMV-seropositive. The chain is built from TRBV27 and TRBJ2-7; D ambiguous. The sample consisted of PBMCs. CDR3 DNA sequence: TGTGCCAGCCACAGTACGGGCTTGACCTACGAGCAGTACTTC. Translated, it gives CASHSTGLTYEQYF.